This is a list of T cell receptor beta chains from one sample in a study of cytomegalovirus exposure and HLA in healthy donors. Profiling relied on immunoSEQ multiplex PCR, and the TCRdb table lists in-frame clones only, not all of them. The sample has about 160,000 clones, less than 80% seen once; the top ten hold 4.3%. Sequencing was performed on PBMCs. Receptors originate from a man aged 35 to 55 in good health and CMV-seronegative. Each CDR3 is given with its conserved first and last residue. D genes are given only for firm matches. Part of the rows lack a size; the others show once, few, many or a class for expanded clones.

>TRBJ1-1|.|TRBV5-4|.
CASSLQPNTEAFF
TGTGCCAGCAGCTTACAGCCGAACACTGAAGCCTTCTTT
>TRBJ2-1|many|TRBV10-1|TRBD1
CASSPWTGGVDEQFF
TGCGCCAGCAGTCCTTGGACAGGGGGGGTCGATGAGCAGTTCTTC
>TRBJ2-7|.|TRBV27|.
CASSLRRRGQGGAEQYF
TGTGCCAGCAGTTTAAGGAGGAGGGGCCAAGGGGGCGCAGAACAGTACTTC
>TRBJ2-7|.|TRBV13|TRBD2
CASSHERGAVYEQYF
TGTGCCAGCAGCCACGAGCGGGGGGCCGTCTACGAGCAGTACTTC
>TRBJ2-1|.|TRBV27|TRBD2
CASSPLLAGEYNEQFF
TGTGCCAGCAGTCCACTTCTGGCGGGGGAGTACAATGAGCAGTTCTTC
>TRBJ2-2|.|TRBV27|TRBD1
CASSPYAPGTGYAGELFF
TGTGCCAGCAGTCCCTACGCCCCCGGGACAGGGTACGCCGGGGAGCTGTTTTTT
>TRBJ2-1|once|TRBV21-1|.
CASSKAQGLYNEQFF
TGTGCCAGCAGCAAAGCCCAGGGGCTCTACAATGAGCAGTTCTTC
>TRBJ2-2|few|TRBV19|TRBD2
CASSIRLALTGELFF
TGTGCCAGTAGTATACGACTAGCGCTAACCGGGGAGCTGTTTTTT
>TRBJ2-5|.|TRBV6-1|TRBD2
CASRFGGAAETQYF
TGTGCCAGCAGGTTCGGGGGGGCTGCAGAGACCCAGTACTTC
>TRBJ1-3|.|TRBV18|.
CASSSTLPGTFSGNTIYF
TGTGCCAGCTCATCGACTCTACCGGGAACCTTCTCTGGAAACACCATATATTTT
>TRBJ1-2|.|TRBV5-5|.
CASSLGQGYYGYTF
TGTGCCAGCAGCTTGGGTCAGGGGTACTATGGCTACACCTTC
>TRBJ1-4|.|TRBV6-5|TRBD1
CASSYLGTGNNEKLFF
TGTGCCAGCAGTTACTTGGGGACAGGGAATAATGAAAAACTGTTTTTT
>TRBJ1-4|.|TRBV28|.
CASFPVSLQQGEGLFF
TGTGCCAGCTTCCCCGTATCTTTACAACAGGGTGAGGGACTGTTTTTT
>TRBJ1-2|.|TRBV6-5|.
CASSYSIVGPYGYTF
TGTGCCAGCAGTTACTCGATTGTGGGCCCCTATGGCTACACCTTC